One sample yielded the 3 T cell receptor beta chains listed below, sequenced in a study of technical replicates of blood from several donors. Libraries were prepared by immunoSEQ multiplex PCR; TCRdb keeps only in-frame clonotypes and omits some of them. The table shows about 82,000 clones, with roughly 95% occurring only once. Source material: T cells isolated from PBMCs. The receptors derive from a human donor in good health.

The chain couples TRBV11-2 to TRBJ2-2; possibly TRBD2 for D (6 bases). Per the germline V gene, CDR1 is SGHAT and CDR2 is FQNNGV. The CDR3 is 15 amino acids. Between the trimmed V and J ends, which lost 5 bases and 1 base, there was a span of 11 bases. CDR3 sequence (DNA): TGTGCCAGCAGCCGAGTGGGGGGGAACACCGGGGAGCTGTTTTTT. It yields the protein CASSRVGGNTGELFF.

The V gene is TRBV11-2, the J gene TRBJ2-7; 10 nucleotides agree with TRBD2. There are 18 residues in the CDR3. V shed 1 base and J 4 bases; nucleotides not matched to a gene: 13. The germline V gene encodes CDR1 SGHAT and CDR2 FQNNGV. This CDR3 is CASSLGAGGLARGYEQYF. For the CDR3, the DNA is TGTGCCAGCAGCTTAGGGGCAGGGGGACTAGCGAGGGGGTACGAGCAGTACTTC.

The J gene is TRBJ2-3, the V gene TRBV13; 9 positions match TRBD2. Germline V CDR1 and CDR2: PRHDT, FYEKMQ (reference sequence). CDR3 length equals 16 residues. Trimming took 4 bases from V and 4 from J; bases not matched to a gene: 9. The CDR3 nucleotides are TGTGCCAGCAGCTCCCTTCCGGGACTAGCCTCAGATACGCAGTATTTT. It translates to CASSSLPGLASDTQYF.